This T cell receptor beta chain emerged from a study of tissue T cells after allogeneic stem cell transplantation. Findings and caveats of the study: The patient cohort was small and clinically heterogeneous, with limited sampling depth. Only a limited share of tissue TCRs appeared in blood or spleen.

Time point: mouse harvest day 14 after allogeneic transplant. Tail vein injection delivered 10^7 T-cell-depleted bone marrow cells and 10^6 splenic CD5+ T cells. Tissues came from B6→BALB/c major-mismatch GVHD mice at day 7 or 14. The ends were cut back, 3 bases at V and 4 bases at J, with 8 bases in the middle. Per germline, CDR1 SGHSA and CDR2 FRNQAP. This CDR3 has 13 amino acids. About this clone: What it binds is not known. The gene symbols are mouse symbols. The CDR3 end falls 1 residue outside the read, so it is completed with the germline J gene.

Sequenced by immunoSEQ multiplex PCR; TCRdb stores in-frame clones only, minus some. The profile covers about 5,700 clones, with roughly 42% appearing a single time and roughly an eighth taken by the ten largest. Material: gut tissue. The chain uses TRBV16 and TRBJ2-5, with D unclear. The receptor was isolated from a female BALB/c mouse given C57BL/6 T cells with graft-versus-host disease after an allogeneic hematopoietic cell transplant. The covered CDR3 bases are TGTGCAAGCAGCTTCCGAACAAAAGACACCCAGTAC. It codes for CASSFRTKDTQY. The entire CDR3 protein reads CASSFRTKDTQYF. Full variable domain (rest looked up from reference TRBV16 and TRBJ2-5): NAGVIQTPRHKVTGKGQEATLWCEPISGHSAVFWYRQTIVQGLEFLTYFRNQAPIDDSGMPKERFSAQMPNQSHSTLKIQSTQPQDSAVYLCASSFRTKDTQYFGPGTRLLVL.